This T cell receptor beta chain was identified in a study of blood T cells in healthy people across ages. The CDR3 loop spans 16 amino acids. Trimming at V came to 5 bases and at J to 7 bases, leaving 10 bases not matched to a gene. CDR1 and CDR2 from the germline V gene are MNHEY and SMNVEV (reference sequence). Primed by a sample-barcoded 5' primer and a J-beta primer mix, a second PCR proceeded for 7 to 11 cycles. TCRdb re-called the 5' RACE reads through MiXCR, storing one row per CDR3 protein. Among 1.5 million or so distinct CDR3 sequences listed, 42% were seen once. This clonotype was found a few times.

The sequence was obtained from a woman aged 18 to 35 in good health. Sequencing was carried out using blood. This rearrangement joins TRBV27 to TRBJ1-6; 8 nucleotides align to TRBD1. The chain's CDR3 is CASSRQTGVKNSPLHF. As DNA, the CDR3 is TGTGCCAGCAGTAGACAGACAGGGGTGAAGAATTCACCCCTCCACTTT.